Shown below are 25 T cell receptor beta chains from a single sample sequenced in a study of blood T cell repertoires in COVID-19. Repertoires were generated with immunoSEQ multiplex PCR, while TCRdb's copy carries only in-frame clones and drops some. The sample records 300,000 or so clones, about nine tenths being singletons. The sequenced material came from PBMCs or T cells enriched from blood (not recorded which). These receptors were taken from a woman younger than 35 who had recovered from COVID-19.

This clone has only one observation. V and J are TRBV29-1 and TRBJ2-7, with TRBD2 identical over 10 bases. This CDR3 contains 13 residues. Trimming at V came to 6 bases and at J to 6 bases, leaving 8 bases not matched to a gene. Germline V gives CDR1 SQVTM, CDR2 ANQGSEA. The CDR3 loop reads CSVLAGVPGEQYF. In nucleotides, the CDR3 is TGCAGCGTCCTAGCGGGGGTCCCGGGCGAGCAGTACTTC.

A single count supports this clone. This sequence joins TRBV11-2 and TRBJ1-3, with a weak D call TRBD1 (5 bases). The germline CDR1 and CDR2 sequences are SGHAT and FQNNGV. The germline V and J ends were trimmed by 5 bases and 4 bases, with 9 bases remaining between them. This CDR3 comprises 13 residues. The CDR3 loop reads CASSPPGGNTIYF. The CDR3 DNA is TGTGCCAGCAGCCCCCCAGGGGGAAACACCATATATTTT.

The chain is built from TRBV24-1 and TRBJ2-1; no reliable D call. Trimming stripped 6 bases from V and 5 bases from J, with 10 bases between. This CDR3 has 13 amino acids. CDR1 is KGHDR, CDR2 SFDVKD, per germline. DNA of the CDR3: TGTGCCACCAGTACGCAGGCTCACAATGAGCAGTTCTTC. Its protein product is CATSTQAHNEQFF.

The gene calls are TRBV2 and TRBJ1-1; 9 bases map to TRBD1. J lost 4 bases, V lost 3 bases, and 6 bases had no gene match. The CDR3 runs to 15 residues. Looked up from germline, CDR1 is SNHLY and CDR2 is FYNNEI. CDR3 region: CASSEGDRAGTEAFF. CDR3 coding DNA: TGTGCCAGCAGTGAGGGGGACAGGGCGGGCACTGAAGCTTTCTTT.

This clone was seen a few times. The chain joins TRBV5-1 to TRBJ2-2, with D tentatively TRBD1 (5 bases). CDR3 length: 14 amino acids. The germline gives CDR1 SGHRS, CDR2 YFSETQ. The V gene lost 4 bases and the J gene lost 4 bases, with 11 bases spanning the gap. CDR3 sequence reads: CASSAGHATGELFF. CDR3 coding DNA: TGCGCCAGCAGCGCAGGACACGCCACCGGGGAGCTGTTTTTT.

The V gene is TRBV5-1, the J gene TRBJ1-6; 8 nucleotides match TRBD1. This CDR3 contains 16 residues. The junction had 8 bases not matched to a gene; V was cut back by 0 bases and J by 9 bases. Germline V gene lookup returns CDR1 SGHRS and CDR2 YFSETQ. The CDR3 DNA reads TGCGCCAGCAGCTTGGGGGGGACAGGAGAAGCTTCACCCCTCCACTTT. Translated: CASSLGGTGEASPLHF.

The CDR3 spells CAISLGQGETQYF. The CDR3 nucleotides are TGTGCCATCAGCCTCGGACAGGGGGAGACCCAGTACTTC. V is TRBV10-3 and J is TRBJ2-5, with 9 positions matching TRBD1. The V and J ends lost 6 bases and 5 bases, in that order; junction bases with no gene match: 4. Germline V gene sequence: CDR1 ENHRY, CDR2 SYGVKD. The CDR3 sequence is 13 residues long.

CDR3 amino acids: CASSRGQVTGANVLTF. CDR3 nucleotides: TGCGCCAGCAGCCGCGGACAAGTCACTGGGGCCAACGTCCTGACTTTC. The V and J genes are TRBV4-1 and TRBJ2-6; weak D call: TRBD1 (5 bases). CDR3 length: 16 residues. The V gene's germline CDR1 is MGHRA and CDR2 YSYEKL. V lost 4 bases and J 2 bases, leaving 12 bases between the germline ends.

CDR3 sequence (DNA): TGTGCCAGCAGTCCTGGGACAGACAACGCCTACGAGCAGTACTTC. It yields the protein CASSPGTDNAYEQYF. J is TRBJ2-7 and V is TRBV27; 7 nucleotides align to TRBD1. This CDR3 comprises 15 residues. V trimming: 5 bases; J trimming: 2 bases; junction bases outside the gene matches: 9. CDR1 and CDR2 from the germline V gene are MNHEY and SMNVEV (reference sequence).

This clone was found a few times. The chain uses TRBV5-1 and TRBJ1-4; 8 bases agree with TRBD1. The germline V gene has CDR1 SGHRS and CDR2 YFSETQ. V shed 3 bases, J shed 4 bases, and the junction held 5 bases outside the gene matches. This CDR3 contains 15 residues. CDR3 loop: CASSSGQGINEKLFF. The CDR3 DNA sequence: TGCGCCAGCAGCTCAGGACAGGGCATTAATGAAAAACTGTTTTTT. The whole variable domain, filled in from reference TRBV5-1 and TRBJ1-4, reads KAGVTQTPRYLIKTRGQQVTLSCSPISGHRSVSWYQQTPGQGLQFLFEYFSETQRNKGNFPGRFSGRQFSNSRSEMNVSTLELGDSALYLCASSSGQGINEKLFFGSGTQLSVL.

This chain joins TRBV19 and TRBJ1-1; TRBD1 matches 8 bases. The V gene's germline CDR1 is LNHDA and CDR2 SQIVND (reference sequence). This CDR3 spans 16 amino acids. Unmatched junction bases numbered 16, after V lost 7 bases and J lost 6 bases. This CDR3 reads CASIPGQARGWAEAFF. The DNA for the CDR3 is TGTGCCAGTATCCCGGGACAGGCTAGAGGGTGGGCTGAAGCTTTCTTT.

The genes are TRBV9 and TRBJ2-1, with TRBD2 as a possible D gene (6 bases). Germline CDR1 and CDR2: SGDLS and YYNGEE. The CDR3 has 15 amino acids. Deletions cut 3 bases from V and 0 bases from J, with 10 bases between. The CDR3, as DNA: TGTGCCAGCAGCGGGGAGGAGTTCTCCTACAATGAGCAGTTCTTC. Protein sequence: CASSGEEFSYNEQFF.

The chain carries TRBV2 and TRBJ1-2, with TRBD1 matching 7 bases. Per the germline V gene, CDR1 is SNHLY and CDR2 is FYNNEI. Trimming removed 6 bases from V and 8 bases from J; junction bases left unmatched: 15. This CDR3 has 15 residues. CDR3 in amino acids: CASRGWGQRVRGYTF. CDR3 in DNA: TGTGCCAGCAGGGGGTGGGGACAGAGGGTTCGGGGCTACACCTTC.

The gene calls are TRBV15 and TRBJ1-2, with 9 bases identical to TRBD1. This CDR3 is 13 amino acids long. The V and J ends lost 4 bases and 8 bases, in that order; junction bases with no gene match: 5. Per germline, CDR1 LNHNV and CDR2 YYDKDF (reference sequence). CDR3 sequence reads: CATSMDRGDGYTF. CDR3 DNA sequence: TGTGCCACCAGCATGGACAGGGGAGACGGCTACACCTTC.

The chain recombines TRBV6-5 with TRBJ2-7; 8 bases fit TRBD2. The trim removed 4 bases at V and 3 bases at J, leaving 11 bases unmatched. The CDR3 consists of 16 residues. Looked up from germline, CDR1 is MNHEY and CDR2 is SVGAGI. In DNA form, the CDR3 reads TGTGCCAGCAGTTCTACCCGGGGGGGGAGGTACTACGAGCAGTACTTC. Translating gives CASSSTRGGRYYEQYF.

CDR3 amino acids: CASSKATGISYEQYF. In nucleotides, the CDR3 is TGTGCCAGCAGCAAAGCCACAGGGATCTCCTACGAGCAGTACTTC. The chain uses TRBV5-8 and TRBJ2-7; TRBD1 might be the D (6 bases). The V gene's germline CDR1 is SGHTS and CDR2 YDEGEE. Trimming shortened V by 4 bases and J by 0 bases, and 14 bases separated the two germline ends. CDR3 length: 15 residues.

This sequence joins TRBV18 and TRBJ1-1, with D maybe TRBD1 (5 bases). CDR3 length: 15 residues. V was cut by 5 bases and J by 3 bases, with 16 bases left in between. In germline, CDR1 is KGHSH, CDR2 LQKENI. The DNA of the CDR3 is TGTGCCAGCTCATCACAGGAGGATTGGGACACTGAAGCTTTCTTT. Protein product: CASSSQEDWDTEAFF.

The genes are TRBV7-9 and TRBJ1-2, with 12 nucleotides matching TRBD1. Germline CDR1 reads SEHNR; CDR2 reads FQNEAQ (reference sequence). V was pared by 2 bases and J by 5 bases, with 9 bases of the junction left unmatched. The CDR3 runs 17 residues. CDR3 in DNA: TGTGCCAGCAGCTTAAAGGGACAGGGGGCGCAAATGTATGGCTACACCTTC. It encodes CASSLKGQGAQMYGYTF.

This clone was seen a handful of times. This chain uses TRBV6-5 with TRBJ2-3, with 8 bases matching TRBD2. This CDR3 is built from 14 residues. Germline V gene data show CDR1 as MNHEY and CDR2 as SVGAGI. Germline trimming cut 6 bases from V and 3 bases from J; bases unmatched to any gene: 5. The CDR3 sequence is CASRRTGGTDTQYF. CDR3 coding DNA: TGTGCCAGCAGAAGGACGGGGGGGACAGATACGCAGTATTTT.

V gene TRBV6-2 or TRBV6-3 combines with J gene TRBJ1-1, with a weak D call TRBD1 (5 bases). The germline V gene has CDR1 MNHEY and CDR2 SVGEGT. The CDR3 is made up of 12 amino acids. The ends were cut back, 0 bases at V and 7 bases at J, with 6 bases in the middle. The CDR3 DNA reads TGTGCCAGCAGTTACTCCCAGGGTGAAGCTTTCTTT. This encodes CASSYSQGEAFF.

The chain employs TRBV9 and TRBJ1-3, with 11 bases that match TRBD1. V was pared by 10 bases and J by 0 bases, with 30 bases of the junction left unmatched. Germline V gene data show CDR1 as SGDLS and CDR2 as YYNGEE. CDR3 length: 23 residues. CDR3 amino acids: CAPRPSPAFLIVGTGGSGNTIYF. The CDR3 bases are TGTGCCCCTCGGCCCTCTCCGGCGTTTCTAATTGTGGGGACAGGGGGCTCTGGAAACACCATATATTTT.

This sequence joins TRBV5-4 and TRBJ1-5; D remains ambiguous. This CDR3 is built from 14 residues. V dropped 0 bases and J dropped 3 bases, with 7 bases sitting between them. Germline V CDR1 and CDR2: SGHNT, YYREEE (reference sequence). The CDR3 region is CASSLEGVNQPQHF. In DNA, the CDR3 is TGTGCCAGCAGCTTGGAGGGAGTCAATCAGCCCCAGCATTTT.

CDR3 loop: CASSSSGDTEAFF. DNA for the CDR3: TGTGCCAGCAGCTCCTCAGGGGACACTGAAGCTTTCTTT. The chain is built from TRBV7-9 and TRBJ1-1; D might be TRBD1 (6 bases). Germline V gene sequence: CDR1 SEHNR, CDR2 FQNEAQ (reference sequence). This CDR3 contains 13 residues. Trimming removed 4 bases from V and 3 bases from J, with 9 bases in between.

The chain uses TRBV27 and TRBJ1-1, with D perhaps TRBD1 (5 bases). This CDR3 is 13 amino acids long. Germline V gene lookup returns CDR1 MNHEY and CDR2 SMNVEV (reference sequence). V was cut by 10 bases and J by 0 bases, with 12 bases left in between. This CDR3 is CATGGTMNTEAFF. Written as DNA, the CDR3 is TGTGCCACCGGGGGGACCATGAACACTGAAGCTTTCTTT.

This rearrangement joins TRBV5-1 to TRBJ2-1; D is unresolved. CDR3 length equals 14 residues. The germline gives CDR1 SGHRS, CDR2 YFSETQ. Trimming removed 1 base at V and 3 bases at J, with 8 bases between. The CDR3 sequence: CASSLRGDYNEQFF. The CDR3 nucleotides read TGCGCCAGCAGCTTGCGAGGAGACTACAATGAGCAGTTCTTC.